Below, 17 T cell receptor beta chains from the same sample are listed, as sequenced in a study of T cells in Graves' hyperthyroidism and ophthalmopathy. Researchers took RNA transcripts and amplified the TCR beta CDR3 regions from them. The HTBI primer set drove a first-round RT-PCR of the TCR CDR3. TCRdb reanalysed the multiplex PCR reads using MiXCR and keeps one entry per CDR3 protein. The top ten hold around 50% of the sample, which has around 500,000 distinct CDR3 sequences, around a fifth seen once. Sequenced input: blood. The receptor source for this set is a woman in her 70s with Graves' ophthalmopathy.

In this sample, this clonotype turned up a few times. The chain has TRBV2 and TRBJ2-2; D unresolved. Trimming took off 5 bases at V and 1 base at J, with 11 bases between the two ends. The CDR3 spans 15 residues. Germline CDR1 reads SNHLY; CDR2 reads FYNNEI. Here the CDR3 reads CASSKGTLNTGELFF. CDR3 nucleotide sequence: TGTGCCAGCAGTAAGGGAACCCTGAACACCGGGGAGCTGTTTTTT.

This clonotype was seen ten or more times. J is TRBJ2-4 and V is TRBV7-2; D unresolved. The CDR3 loop spans 15 amino acids. The V gene's germline CDR1 is SGHTA and CDR2 FQGNSA. The germline V and J ends were trimmed by 1 base and 2 bases, with 9 bases remaining between them. In nucleotides, the CDR3 is TGTGCCAGCAGCTTAGAGATGGGATCCAAAAACATTCAGTACTTC. It specifies CASSLEMGSKNIQYF. Based on the CDR3 plus reference TRBV7-2 and TRBJ2-4, the full variable domain is GAGVSQSPSNKVTEKGKDVELRCDPISGHTALYWYRQSLGQGLEFLIYFQGNSAPDKSGLPSDRFSAERTGGSVSTLTIQRTQQEDSAVYLCASSLEMGSKNIQYFGAGTRLSVL.

The chain joins TRBV5-1 to TRBJ2-2; D possibly matches TRBD1 or TRBD2 (6 bases each). The CDR3 extends over 15 amino acids. V shed 5 bases and J shed 3 bases, with 14 bases lying between them. The germline V gene encodes CDR1 SGHRS and CDR2 YFSETQ. In nucleotides, the CDR3 is TGCGCCAGCAGTGAGGGGGGATCGGACACCGGGGAGCTGTTTTTT. Translating gives CASSEGGSDTGELFF.

As to this clonotype: One end of the junction fails to match germline, which may point to a read error. The chain couples TRBV28 to TRBJ1-3; D may be TRBD1 (6 bases). CDR1 MDHEN and CDR2 SYDVKM come from the germline V gene. The CDR3 runs 17 residues. CDR3: CASSQNTGRSSGNTIYF. In nucleotides, the CDR3 is TGCGCCAGCAGCCAGAACACAGGGCGAAGCTCTGGAAACACCATATATTTT.

The sample holds many counts of this clonotype. The chain combines TRBV28 with TRBJ2-7; D not resolved. CDR3 length equals 15 residues. V gave up 6 bases and J gave up 0 bases, with 15 bases separating them. Germline CDR1 reads MDHEN; CDR2 reads SYDVKM. The CDR3 sequence is CASRGGLPPSYEQYF. CDR3 nucleotide sequence: TGTGCCAGCAGGGGTGGGTTACCCCCCTCCTACGAGCAGTACTTC.

In its sample, this clonotype was seen a few times. The chain employs TRBV30 and TRBJ2-1; no definite D call. This CDR3 region has 10 residues. V dropped 5 bases and J dropped 6 bases, with 5 bases sitting between them. Looked up from germline, CDR1 is GTSNPN and CDR2 is SVGIG (reference sequence). The CDR3 coding sequence is TGTGCCTGGGGCAGCAATGAGCAGTTCTTC. Its protein product is CAWGSNEQFF.

As DNA, the CDR3 is TGTGCCAGCAGCCCCCAGGCTCTATATGGCTACACCTTC. Translation gives CASSPQALYGYTF. The rearrangement joins TRBV11-2 to TRBJ1-2; D gene unclear. The CDR3 is 13 residues long. CDR1 and CDR2 (germline): SGHAT, FQNNGV. Trimming removed 5 bases from V and 5 bases from J, with 12 bases in between.

This chain connects TRBV2 to TRBJ2-1; TRBD2 is a possible D gene (7 bases). V gave up 0 bases and J gave up 4 bases, with 16 bases separating them. The CDR3 runs to 17 residues. CDR1 is SNHLY and CDR2 is FYNNEI in the germline V gene. The CDR3 nucleotides read TGTGCCAGCAGTGAAGCGGGGGGGGCGAGAGGGTACAATGAGCAGTTCTTC. It encodes CASSEAGGARGYNEQFF.

This clonotype was seen more than once but under ten times. The V and J genes are TRBV28 and TRBJ1-2; D not resolved. There are 13 residues in the CDR3. The germline V gene has CDR1 MDHEN and CDR2 SYDVKM. The germline V and J ends were trimmed by 8 bases and 0 bases, with 10 bases remaining between them. The CDR3 DNA reads as TGTGCCAGCCTTAACGGGACTAACTATGGCTACACCTTC. Residues: CASLNGTNYGYTF.

This clonotype has only a few counts. V usage is TRBV4-3 and J usage is TRBJ2-1; tentative D call: TRBD1 (5 bases). Germline V gives CDR1 LGHNA, CDR2 YSLEER. V was pared by 1 base and J by 1 base, with 11 bases between. CDR3 length equals 16 residues. The CDR3 protein is CASSQVKGRSYNEQFF. CDR3 DNA sequence: TGCGCCAGCAGCCAAGTTAAGGGGCGGTCCTACAATGAGCAGTTCTTC.

For the CDR3, the DNA is TGCGCCAGCAAACAGGGGGTGACAGATACGCAGTATTTT. This translates into CASKQGVTDTQYF. The rearrangement uses TRBV5-1 and TRBJ2-3; TRBD1 matches at 8 bases. The V gene's germline CDR1 is SGHRS and CDR2 YFSETQ. The CDR3 is 13 residues long. Trimming at V came to 6 bases and at J to 3 bases, leaving 3 bases not matched to a gene.

The rearrangement joins TRBV7-9 to TRBJ1-1, with 7 positions matching TRBD1. The CDR3 consists of 14 residues. J gave up 11 bases and V 5 bases, and 14 bases lay outside the gene matches. Per the germline V gene, CDR1 is SEHNR and CDR2 is FQNEAQ (reference sequence). CDR3 sequence: CASSPQNGEGGAFF. The CDR3 nucleotides read TGTGCCAGCAGCCCGCAAAACGGGGAAGGGGGCGCTTTCTTT.

This clonotype was observed many times. This chain joins TRBV7-9 and TRBJ2-3; D gene uncertain. This CDR3 is built from 13 residues. From germline, CDR1 is SEHNR and CDR2 FQNEAQ (reference sequence). Trimming left V 4 bases short and J 2 bases short, with 7 bases between. CDR3 coding DNA: TGTGCCAGCAGCTCATCAAACACAGATACGCAGTATTTT. Protein product: CASSSSNTDTQYF.

This rearrangement joins TRBV5-1 to TRBJ2-1; D is ambiguous. The CDR3 covers 15 residues. V lost 1 base, J lost 0 bases, and 8 bases lay in between. Germline V gene sequence: CDR1 SGHRS, CDR2 YFSETQ. CDR3 region: CASSLPRISYNEQFF. The CDR3 DNA reads as TGCGCCAGCAGCTTGCCCCGTATCTCCTACAATGAGCAGTTCTTC.

The table lists this clonotype with many counts. DNA of the CDR3: TGTGCCAGCACCCTCTCTACGAACACTGAAGCTTTCTTT. Translation: CASTLSTNTEAFF. The chain combines TRBV14 with TRBJ1-1; no definite D call. Germline CDR1 and CDR2: SGHDN and FVKESK. Trimming took 7 bases from V and 1 from J, leaving 10 bases between them. This CDR3 is 13 amino acids long.

The sample holds a few counts of this clonotype. The junction and the germline gene differ at one end; a read error may be behind it. The chain employs TRBV20-1 and TRBJ2-2, with 8 bases identical to TRBD1. The germline V gene has CDR1 DFQATT and CDR2 SNEGSKA (reference sequence). The CDR3 runs to 14 residues. The CDR3 sequence: CSARGQEYTGELFF. The CDR3 DNA is TGCAGTGCTAGGGGACAGGAATACACAGGGGAGCTGTTTTTT.

This clonotype was recorded many times. The chain recombines TRBV12-3 or TRBV12-4 with TRBJ1-5; TRBD1 agrees at 9 bases. CDR3 size: 14 residues. V lost 3 bases to trimming and J lost 7 bases; unmatched junction nucleotides: 4. The CDR3 loop reads CASSFGTGYQPQHF. As DNA, the CDR3 is TGTGCCAGCAGTTTCGGGACAGGGTACCAGCCCCAGCATTTT.